This entry lists 2 T cell receptor beta chains sequenced from one sample in a study of T cell responses to AZD1222 COVID-19 vaccine. Here immunoSEQ multiplex PCR was the method, and the copy in TCRdb shows in-frame clones only, minus some. The sample shows roughly 130,000 clones, roughly nine tenths of them seen only once. Specimen: peripheral blood, collected on day 0 of AZD1222 vaccination. Every receptor here comes from an adult in good health.

The chain's CDR3 is CASSLSLHNEQFF. The CDR3 DNA reads TGTGCCAGCAGCTTGTCCCTCCACAATGAGCAGTTCTTC. V and J are TRBV7-3 and TRBJ2-1; unclear D gene. V shed 3 bases and J shed 5 bases, with 8 bases lying between them. Germline CDR1 is SGHTA and CDR2 is FQGTGA. The CDR3 covers 13 residues. The whole variable domain, filled in from reference TRBV7-3 and TRBJ2-1, reads GAGVSQTPSNKVTEKGKYVELRCDPISGHTALYWYRQSLGQGPEFLIYFQGTGAADDSGLPNDRFFAVRPEGSVSTLKIQRTERGDSAVYLCASSLSLHNEQFFGPGTRLTVL.

The chain has TRBV3-1 (or the pseudogene TRBV3-2) and TRBJ2-5; 10 positions agree with TRBD2. Germline V gene lookup returns CDR1 LGHDT and CDR2 YNNKEL (reference sequence). Germline trimming cut 3 bases from V and 5 bases from J; bases unmatched to any gene: 9. The CDR3 is made up of 16 amino acids. The CDR3 reads CASSHLSGGVGETQYF. CDR3 nucleotides: TGTGCCAGCAGCCACTTAAGCGGGGGGGTTGGGGAGACCCAGTACTTC.